This TCR beta chain was profiled in a study of shared clonotypes between healthy human individuals. The CDR3 sequence is 14 residues long. The germline CDR1 and CDR2 sequences are LNHDA and SQIVND (reference sequence). J gave up 6 bases and V 4 bases, and 6 bases lay outside the gene matches. The data were produced by immunoSEQ multiplex PCR, yet TCRdb's version contains in-frame clones alone and is incomplete. The sample lists about 2 million clones; approximately 95% were seen once. This TCR was recovered from a man aged 18-30 years in good health. Sequencing was carried out using naive CD4+ T cells sorted from blood. Subset reported: CD45RA+ positively selected. The chain uses TRBV19 and TRBJ1-5; 7 bases align to TRBD1. In DNA, the CDR3 is TGTGCCAGTAGTACCCAGGGGGGAAGTCAGCCCCAGCATTTT. Its protein product is CASSTQGGSQPQHF.